The present entry profiles one T cell receptor (beta chain) with its context. Its matching antigen is unknown. This sample was included in a study of post-analysis software for immune sequencing data. The wider study: Disease courses included relapsing-remitting, secondary progressive and progressive-relapsing multiple sclerosis. Study results and limitations: Patients with multiple sclerosis recorded significantly lower normalized Chao1 diversity than controls, the study found. Five TRBV segments appeared more often in patients than in controls, and TRBV5-6, TRBV5-1 and TRBV20-1 were among these.

Libraries were made from TCR beta cDNA, and they carried unique molecular identifiers. TCRdb recomputed calls from the PCR reads with MiXCR, one row per CDR3 protein. Of more than 500,000 distinct CDR3 sequences listed, under 40% are singletons. V was pared by 8 bases and J by 6 bases, with 16 bases between. The CDR3 loop spans 12 amino acids. Germline CDR1 SQVTM, CDR2 ANQGSEA. This TCR was sampled from a girl aged 2-17 years with multiple sclerosis. This chain joins TRBV29-1 and TRBJ1-1, with no clear D. Sequencing was carried out using blood. DNA for the CDR3: TGCAGCTCTCTCACGGGCGGGGCTGAAGCTTTCTTT. Amino acids: CSSLTGGAEAFF.